The present T cell receptor beta chain was sequenced within a study of blood T cell repertoires in COVID-19. Original methodology: Amplification of reference gene primers provided the estimated nucleated cell counts. Libraries were prepared by immunoSEQ multiplex PCR; TCRdb keeps only in-frame clonotypes and omits some of them. The V and J calls and clone size come from that table; D and trimming were worked out from the DNA. The sample carries fewer than 350,000 clones, approximately 89% recorded once. Ages ranged from roughly 18 to 100 years, with residence in around 24 US areas. Researchers sorted participants into cohorts using their self-reported clinical history. Germline V gene sequence: CDR1 SEHNR, CDR2 FQNEAQ (reference sequence). V dropped 5 bases and J dropped 1 base, with 14 bases sitting between them. The CDR3 has 15 residues.

The sequencing sample was made of PBMCs or T cells enriched from blood (not recorded which). The chain joins TRBV7-9 to TRBJ1-1, with D possibly matching TRBD1 (6 bases). This TCR was sampled from a middle-aged man who had been exposed to COVID-19. The CDR3 loop is CASSMWTAQNTEAFF. CDR3 sequence (DNA): TGTGCCAGCAGCATGTGGACAGCCCAGAACACTGAAGCTTTCTTT.